This T cell receptor (beta chain) was profiled in a study of T cell responses to AZD1222 COVID-19 vaccine. Overall study results and limits: Donors, mostly white British, included more females; clonal diversity was possibly underestimated. Reports say nearly half of spike-specific TCRs go after unmutated variant regions.

A note on this clone: What it recognizes is unknown.

The repertoire was sequenced with immunoSEQ multiplex PCR; TCRdb's copy has only in-frame clones and lacks some. The profile shows fewer than 130,000 clones, about 94% of them singletons. CDR3 length equals 11 residues. Germline V lookup: CDR1 MDHEN, CDR2 SYDVKM. Between the trimmed V and J ends, which lost 11 bases and 1 base, there was a span of 8 bases. This TCR was sampled from an adult in good health. The sequencing here drew on peripheral blood, taken on day 0 of AZD1222 vaccination. The chain uses TRBV28 and TRBJ1-1; no definite D call. The CDR3 loop reads CAALGNTEAFF. The CDR3 nucleotides are TGTGCCGCCCTGGGGAACACTGAAGCTTTCTTT.